A single sample gave rise to the 29 T cell receptor beta chains below, sequenced in a study of CD8 T cells in ankylosing spondylitis. Each CDR3 protein gets one entry after TCRdb re-called the 5' RACE reads with MiXCR. The sample lists about 240,000 distinct CDR3 sequences, 20% to 30% occurring once. Material: blood, either unsorted or a sorted T cell fraction (not recorded which). These receptors originate from a male donor with ankylosing spondylitis or in good health (not recorded which).

This clonotype was counted once. The genes are TRBV10-3 and TRBJ2-3, with TRBD1 as a possible D gene (6 bases). This CDR3 is built from 13 residues. Trimming removed 11 bases at V and 2 bases at J, with 14 bases between. Germline V lookup: CDR1 ENHRY, CDR2 SYGVKD. CDR3 bases: TGTGCCGTCGGCGACAGGATCACAGATACGCAGTATTTT. It codes for CAVGDRITDTQYF.

This clonotype has only a few counts. The rearrangement links TRBV29-1 to TRBJ2-7, with TRBD2 as a possible D gene (5 bases). The CDR3 runs 11 residues. Germline V gene data show CDR1 as SQVTM and CDR2 as ANQGSEA. V lost 6 bases and J lost 4, with 10 bases in between. The CDR3 is CSVNRGYEQYF. The DNA for the CDR3 is TGCAGCGTGAATCGGGGTTACGAGCAGTACTTC.

This sequence joins TRBV21-1 and TRBJ2-7; the table names TRBD1, a call not compared with the DNA. TRBV21-1 corresponds to a pseudogene. The CDR3 runs to 16 residues. This CDR3 reads CASSKENSGQRNEQYF. CDR3 DNA: TGTGCCAGCAGCAAAGAGAATTCGGGGCAGCGCAACGAGCAGTACTTC.

V is TRBV15 and J is TRBJ2-1; no clear D gene. Trimming took 6 bases from V and 0 from J, leaving 12 bases between them. The CDR3 extends over 15 amino acids. Germline CDR1 is LNHNV and CDR2 is YYDKDF (reference sequence). In nucleotides, the CDR3 is TGTGCCACCAGAGAGATGGGCTTCTCCTACAATGAGCAGTTCTTC. Residues: CATREMGFSYNEQFF.

The rearrangement links TRBV3-1 to TRBJ2-7; no clear D. The CDR3 covers 13 residues. V lost 1 base, J lost 0 bases, and 4 bases lay in between. CDR1 is LGHDT and CDR2 is YNNKEL in the germline V gene (reference sequence). DNA of the CDR3: TGTGCCAGCAGCCAAGTCGACTCCTACGAGCAGTACTTC. Amino acid sequence: CASSQVDSYEQYF.

The table lists this clonotype with many counts. The V gene is TRBV7-8, the J gene TRBJ1-5, with TRBD1 identical over 7 bases. Trimming removed 4 bases from V and 3 bases from J; junction bases left unmatched: 9. This CDR3 comprises 16 residues. CDR1 and CDR2 (germline): SGHVS, FQNEAQ. DNA of the CDR3: TGTGCCAGCAGCTCCGGACAGGTCTATAACAATCAGCCCCAGCATTTT. This encodes CASSSGQVYNNQPQHF. Drawing the rest from reference TRBV7-8 and TRBJ1-5, the complete variable domain is GAGVSQSPRYKVAKRGQDVALRCDPISGHVSLFWYQQALGQGPEFLTYFQNEAQLDKSGLPSDRFFAERPEGSVSTLKIQRTQQEDSAVYLCASSSGQVYNNQPQHFGDGTRLSIL.

The genes are TRBV6-5 and TRBJ1-1; the D gene is possibly TRBD1 (5 bases). V was trimmed by 6 bases and J by 3 bases, leaving 17 bases between them. Germline assignment: CDR1 MNHEY and CDR2 SVGAGI. The CDR3 length is 15 residues. The CDR3 region has the DNA TGTGCCAGCAGCTCCTTGTCTGCAGGGTACACTGAAGCTTTCTTT. This gives the protein CASSSLSAGYTEAFF.

V usage is TRBV4-1 and J usage is TRBJ1-5, with 7 bases matching TRBD1. Germline trimming cut 1 base from V and 4 bases from J; bases unmatched to any gene: 1. This CDR3 region has 14 residues. In germline, CDR1 is MGHRA, CDR2 YSYEKL. The CDR3: CASSQAGGNQPQHF. The CDR3, as DNA: TGCGCCAGCAGCCAAGCAGGGGGGAATCAGCCCCAGCATTTT.

The chain couples TRBV19 to TRBJ1-2; D remains ambiguous. V was trimmed by 4 bases and J by 3 bases, leaving 15 bases between them. Germline V gives CDR1 LNHDA, CDR2 SQIVND (reference sequence). The CDR3 runs 15 residues. The CDR3 coding sequence is TGTGCCAGTAGTACCCCGGACGGTGGGGACTATGGCTACACCTTC. Residues: CASSTPDGGDYGYTF.

The chain joins TRBV10-3 to TRBJ2-1; 7 nucleotides line up with TRBD1. The CDR3 contains 13 residues. After removal of 8 bases from V and 9 bases from J, the junction contained 10 bases not matched to a gene. CDR1 and CDR2 from the germline V gene are ENHRY and SYGVKD. In nucleotides, the CDR3 is TGTGCCATCTCCCCGACAGGGCGGGCTGAGCAGTTCTTC. It encodes CAISPTGRAEQFF.

This chain uses TRBV7-1 with TRBJ2-5; 11 bases line up with TRBD2. TRBV7-1 is an ORF, with its function uncertain. This CDR3 is built from 23 residues. Trimming cost V 3 bases and J 1 base; bases outside gene matches: 25. The CDR3 nucleotides are TGTGCCAGCAGCTCTGCGCGGGCCCTAGAGCGGACGACTAGCGGGGCCTCCCAAGAGACCCAGTACTTC. Translating gives CASSSARALERTTSGASQETQYF.

V usage is TRBV20-1 and J usage is TRBJ2-2; D unresolved. The length of the CDR3 is 14 residues. Trimming took off 2 bases at V and 3 bases at J, with 10 bases between the two ends. Germline CDR1 DFQATT, CDR2 SNEGSKA (reference sequence). The CDR3 region is CSARRGADTGELFF. The CDR3 nucleotides read TGCAGTGCTAGAAGAGGCGCCGACACCGGGGAGCTGTTTTTT.

This clonotype came up a few times. The chain joins TRBV6-6 to TRBJ2-1; D remains ambiguous. Looked up from germline, CDR1 is MNHNY and CDR2 is SVGAGI (reference sequence). The V end lost 7 bases, the J end lost 2 bases, and 9 bases lay between the germline ends. The CDR3 has 13 amino acids. For the CDR3, the DNA is TGTGCCAGCAAGGATCACCCCTACAATGAGCAGTTCTTC. Its translation is CASKDHPYNEQFF.

This clonotype was detected ten times or more. The chain carries TRBV28 and TRBJ2-7; no firm D call. V was shortened by 3 bases and J by 1 base, with 7 bases between the two germline ends. Per the germline V gene, CDR1 is MDHEN and CDR2 is SYDVKM. The CDR3 spans 13 residues. The CDR3 loop reads CASSFMGSYEQYF. CDR3 nucleotides: TGTGCCAGCAGTTTTATGGGGTCCTACGAGCAGTACTTC.

There are many counts of this clonotype. This chain joins TRBV20-1 and TRBJ1-2; D unresolved. The CDR3 has 12 residues. Germline V gene sequence: CDR1 DFQATT, CDR2 SNEGSKA (reference sequence). V dropped 3 bases and J dropped 2 bases, with 7 bases sitting between them. This chain's CDR3 is CSASKNNYGYTF. CDR3 bases: TGCAGTGCTAGCAAAAACAACTATGGCTACACCTTC.

To note about this clonotype: One end of the junction varies from germline; a read error may be responsible. J is TRBJ2-5 and V is TRBV20-1, with D perhaps matching TRBD1 (6 bases). Germline V lookup: CDR1 DFQATT, CDR2 SNEGSKA (reference sequence). This CDR3 spans 14 amino acids. The CDR3 spells CSASLGAAQGTQYF. The CDR3 DNA sequence: TGCAGTGCTAGTTTGGGGGCAGCCCAAGGGACCCAGTACTTC.

Many counts were recorded for this clonotype. A read error may produce the germline difference seen at one junction end. The V and J genes are TRBV7-9 and TRBJ2-2; the match to TRBD1 covers 8 bases. The CDR3 is 16 amino acids. Germline V lookup: CDR1 SEHNR, CDR2 FQNEAQ (reference sequence). Here the CDR3 DNA reads TGTGCCAGCACCTTATACAGGGGGAGCCTCACCGGGGAGCTGTTTTTT. This translates into CASTLYRGSLTGELFF.

The rearrangement uses TRBV10-1 and TRBJ2-7; 7 positions match TRBD1. In germline, CDR1 is WNHNN, CDR2 SYGVQD (reference sequence). The CDR3 contains 13 residues. Trimming took 6 bases from V and 2 from J; bases not matched to a gene: 4. The CDR3: CASRGDSTYEQYF. The CDR3 DNA reads as TGCGCCAGCAGGGGGGACAGTACCTACGAGCAGTACTTC.

This clonotype was seen repeatedly, ten times or more. The chain combines TRBV6-5 with TRBJ2-7, with 10 bases fitting TRBD2. V trimming: 0 bases; J trimming: 6 bases; junction bases outside the gene matches: 2. This CDR3 spans 14 amino acids. Germline V gene lookup returns CDR1 MNHEY and CDR2 SVGAGI. The CDR3 spells CASSYSAGGREQYF. The CDR3 DNA sequence: TGTGCCAGCAGTTACTCAGCGGGGGGGCGCGAGCAGTACTTC.

This chain connects TRBV6-5 to TRBJ1-1, with 8 bases matching TRBD1. J lost 4 bases, V lost 0 bases, and 4 bases had no gene match. This CDR3 comprises 15 residues. CDR1 and CDR2 from the germline V gene are MNHEY and SVGAGI. CDR3 bases: TGTGCCAGCAGTTACTCATCGACAGGGGTCACTGAAGCTTTCTTT. Protein: CASSYSSTGVTEAFF.

The chain is built from TRBV15 and TRBJ2-7; either TRBD1 or TRBD2 may fit D (5 bases each). Trimming took 3 bases from V and 3 from J, leaving 15 bases between them. The CDR3 runs to 15 residues. Germline values: CDR1 LNHNV, CDR2 YYDKDF (reference sequence). CDR3 sequence: CATSRRAGGGYEQYF. The CDR3 nucleotides are TGTGCCACCAGCAGGCGGGCAGGTGGGGGCTACGAGCAGTACTTC.

There are many counts of this clonotype. The chain links TRBV12-3 or TRBV12-4 to TRBJ2-3; no firm D call. The V gene lost 4 bases and the J gene lost 0 bases, with 8 bases spanning the gap. The CDR3 runs to 14 residues. CDR3 sequence reads: CASSSRTSTDTQYF. The DNA for the CDR3 is TGTGCCAGCAGTTCCCGCACGAGCACAGATACGCAGTATTTT.

In its sample, this clonotype was seen many times. V is TRBV7-9 and J is TRBJ1-6; 7 bases agree with TRBD1. The CDR3 has 16 amino acids. CDR1 and CDR2 (germline): SEHNR, FQNEAQ (reference sequence). The V segment lost 4 bases and the J segment 5 bases; nucleotides outside the gene matches: 8. The CDR3 DNA sequence: TGTGCCAGCAGCTCCTCCCCGGGACAGCATAATTCACCCCTCCACTTT. The encoded protein is CASSSSPGQHNSPLHF.

This chain connects TRBV20-1 to TRBJ2-2, with 7 bases that match TRBD1. This CDR3 spans 12 amino acids. The ends lost 3 bases at V and 11 bases at J; junction bases unmatched: 6. Germline lookup yields CDR1 DFQATT and CDR2 SNEGSKA (reference sequence). The CDR3 nucleotides read TGCAGTGCTAGTCTGGGGACAGTAGAGCTGTTTTTT. Its translation is CSASLGTVELFF.

The sample holds many counts of this clonotype. The rearrangement uses TRBV3-1 and TRBJ2-7; no clear D gene. Trimming left V 4 bases short and J 1 base short, with 2 bases between. The germline CDR1 and CDR2 sequences are LGHDT and YNNKEL (reference sequence). There are 11 residues in the CDR3. The CDR3: CASSRSYEQYF. DNA for the CDR3: TGTGCCAGCAGCCGGTCCTACGAGCAGTACTTC.

In this sample, this clonotype turned up a few times. V is TRBV7-6 and J is TRBJ2-5, with D hard to call. The CDR3 is made up of 15 amino acids. V shed 5 bases and J shed 4 bases, with 17 bases lying between them. Germline loops: CDR1 SGHVS, CDR2 FNYEAQ. CDR3 region: CASSIPRTGRETQYF. The CDR3, as DNA: TGTGCCAGCAGCATACCCAGGACGGGTCGAGAGACCCAGTACTTC.

There are a few counts of this clonotype. The rearrangement uses TRBV10-3 and TRBJ2-7; 8 nucleotides line up with TRBD1. The V segment lost 2 bases and the J segment 5 bases; nucleotides outside the gene matches: 11. The germline CDR1 and CDR2 sequences are ENHRY and SYGVKD. The length of the CDR3 is 16 residues. CDR3 sequence (DNA): TGTGCCATCAGTGAGGGACAGGGTCAATTCGGCAACGAGCAGTACTTC. Protein product: CAISEGQGQFGNEQYF.

V and J are TRBV28 and TRBJ2-1; D not resolved. Per germline, CDR1 MDHEN and CDR2 SYDVKM. Trimming removed 5 bases at V and 4 bases at J, with 3 bases between. This CDR3 region has 11 residues. CDR3 DNA: TGTGCCAGCAGTATGTACAATGAGCAGTTCTTC. It is translated as CASSMYNEQFF.

This clonotype has a count of ten or more. This rearrangement joins TRBV12-3 or TRBV12-4 to TRBJ2-7; no clear D. Trimming removed 6 bases from V and 0 bases from J, with 3 bases in between. The CDR3 spans 11 residues. This CDR3 is CASSPSYEQYF. In DNA form, the CDR3 reads TGTGCCAGCAGCCCCTCCTACGAGCAGTACTTC.